The T cell receptor (beta chain) under discussion was sequenced for a study of blood T cell repertoires in COVID-19. Cohorts were determined from participant-reported clinical history. Trimming at V came to 3 bases and at J to 7 bases, leaving 7 bases not matched to a gene. The CDR3 has 15 residues. Germline CDR1 is MGHRA and CDR2 is YSYEKL. In its sample, this clone was seen a few times. In the original workflow: Amplification from reference gene primers served as the basis for estimated nucleated cell counts. The method was immunoSEQ multiplex PCR; TCRdb's version includes in-frame clones alone and lacks a portion of them. V and J calls and clone size are given by that table; D and trimming were obtained from the DNA. The data show about 500,000 clones, approximately 86% seen once.

The TCR was taken from a woman aged 18 to 35 who had recovered from COVID-19. The sequencing input was PBMCs or T cells enriched from blood (not recorded which). The chain is built from TRBV4-1 and TRBJ2-3; 10 bases align to TRBD1. This chain's CDR3 is CASSQPTGGEHTQYF. CDR3 nucleotides: TGCGCCAGCAGCCAGCCGACAGGGGGCGAACATACGCAGTATTTT.